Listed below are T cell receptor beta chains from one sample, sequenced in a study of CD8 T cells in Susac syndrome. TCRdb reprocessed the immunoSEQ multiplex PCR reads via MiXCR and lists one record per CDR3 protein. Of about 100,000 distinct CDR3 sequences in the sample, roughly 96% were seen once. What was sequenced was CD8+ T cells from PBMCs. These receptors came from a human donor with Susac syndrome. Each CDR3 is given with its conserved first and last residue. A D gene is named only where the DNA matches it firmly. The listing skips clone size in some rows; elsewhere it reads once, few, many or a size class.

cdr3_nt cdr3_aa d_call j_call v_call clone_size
TGTGCCACCCGCAGGGTTAACGACTATGGCTACACCTTC CATRRVNDYGYTF - TRBJ1-2 TRBV15 -
TGCAGTGCGCCTCCACCCCCAGGAGATAACACTGAAGCTTTCTTT CSAPPPPGDNTEAFF - TRBJ1-1 TRBV20-1 once
TGCAGCGTTGAAGTCCAGCCTGAAGCTTTCTTT CSVEVQPEAFF - TRBJ1-1 TRBV29-1 -
TGTGCCAGCAGGTCCACGGAGCGGGGCAATCAGCCCCAGCATTTT CASRSTERGNQPQHF - TRBJ1-5 TRBV25-1 -
TGTGCCAGTAGTAAACGCGGGTCAGAGACCCAGTACTTC CASSKRGSETQYF - TRBJ2-5 TRBV19 -
TGTGCCAGCAGCCAAGAAGCGCCGAACACCGGGGAGCTGTTTTTT CASSQEAPNTGELFF - TRBJ2-2 TRBV3-1 -
TGTGCCAGCAGCCACCGACAGTCCGGTGGCTACACCTTC CASSHRQSGGYTF - TRBJ1-2 TRBV14 once
TGCGCCAGCAGCCCCTCCCCGGGCATGACTTCCTACGAGCAGTACTTC CASSPSPGMTSYEQYF - TRBJ2-7 TRBV5-1 -
TGTGCCAGCAGCCAAGTCCCGGGGGAGACCCAGTACTTC CASSQVPGETQYF - TRBJ2-5 TRBV3-1 -
TGTGCCAGCAGCTTCGTCTTGGGGGGAAGTGAGCAGTTCTTC CASSFVLGGSEQFF - TRBJ2-1 TRBV7-9 -
TGCGCCAGCAGCCAAGAGGGACTGTACAATGAGCAGTTCTTC CASSQEGLYNEQFF - TRBJ2-1 TRBV4-1 -
TGTGCCAGCAGCCAAGATCCCTCCCTGGGGACCCAGTACTTC CASSQDPSLGTQYF - TRBJ2-5 TRBV14 -
TGCAGCGTTGGGACAGGGTTCGTTGGTGAAAAACTGTTTTTT CSVGTGFVGEKLFF TRBD1 TRBJ1-4 TRBV29-1 -
TGTGCCAGCAGCCCAGCCACCGGGGAGCTGTTTTTT CASSPATGELFF - TRBJ2-2 TRBV7-3 -
TGCGCCAGCAGCCACCGAGGCGGCGGGAGGATTAACTACAATGAGCAGTTCTTC CASSHRGGGRINYNEQFF TRBD2 TRBJ2-1 TRBV4-1 once
TGTGCCAGCATTGACGACCTACCGCTGACCTACGAGCAGTACTTC CASIDDLPLTYEQYF - TRBJ2-7 TRBV2 -
TGTGCTATCCGGGACCCTACCTACGAGCAGTACTTC CAIRDPTYEQYF - TRBJ2-7 TRBV12-5 -
TGTGCCAGCAGCCAAGTGGGGACGCTTCTGACTGAAGCTTTCTTT CASSQVGTLLTEAFF - TRBJ1-1 TRBV14 -
TGCAGTGCTAGACCTCGTGGCCAGCTCAATCAGCCCCAGCATTTT CSARPRGQLNQPQHF - TRBJ1-5 TRBV20-1 few
TGTGCCAGCCGCCGCGGGACAGGGGGTTCGTATAGCAATCAGCCCCAGCATTTT CASRRGTGGSYSNQPQHF TRBD1 TRBJ1-5 TRBV12-3/TRBV12-4 -
TGCGCCAGCAGCTTGTTAACCGGCCTCCCCTACGAGCAGTACTTC CASSLLTGLPYEQYF - TRBJ2-7 TRBV5-1 -
TGCGCCAGCAGTCACCCTGGGACTACCTACGAGCAGTACTTC CASSHPGTTYEQYF TRBD2 TRBJ2-7 TRBV23-1 once
TGTGCCAGCAGCTTAGTTAGACTGGTCCCGGAGACCCAGTACTTC CASSLVRLVPETQYF - TRBJ2-5 TRBV7-8 once
TGCAGTTCTGGACAGGCCTCCTATGGCTACACCTTC CSSGQASYGYTF TRBD1 TRBJ1-2 TRBV20-1 -
TGTGCCAGCAGTGACCGGACCGGGGAGCTGTTTTTT CASSDRTGELFF - TRBJ2-2 TRBV6-1 -
TGCAGCGTCTTTACCAAGAGAATGACAGTAAACAATGAGCAGTTCTTC CSVFTKRMTVNNEQFF - TRBJ2-1 TRBV29-1 -
TGCGCCAGCAGCCCGAGCCAGGGGGCGAGATACGAGCAGTACTTC CASSPSQGARYEQYF TRBD1 TRBJ2-7 TRBV5-1 -
TGTGCCACCAGCGGCGGTAGTATCTCCTACGAGCAGTACTTC CATSGGSISYEQYF - TRBJ2-7 TRBV15 -
TGCGCCAGCAGCTTGGCCGGACAGGGGGGCTATGGCTACACCTTC CASSLAGQGGYGYTF TRBD1 TRBJ1-2 TRBV5-1 -
TGCGCCAGCAGCCAAGATGGAGGGGCAGGAAACACCATATATTTT CASSQDGGAGNTIYF - TRBJ1-3 TRBV4-1 -
TGTGCCAGCAGCTGGGCGACGGGGCAGACAGATACGCAGTATTTT CASSWATGQTDTQYF - TRBJ2-3 TRBV7-2 -
TGCAGCGTTGAGGTAGCGGGGGGCTCGGACCAGTACTTC CSVEVAGGSDQYF TRBD2 TRBJ2-5 TRBV29-1 -
TGCAGCGTTAACACCGGGGAGCTGTTTTTT CSVNTGELFF - TRBJ2-2 TRBV29-1 -
TGTGCCAGTAGCCAGGGAGTGGGCACAGATACGCAGTATTTT CASSQGVGTDTQYF - TRBJ2-3 TRBV19 once
TGTGCCAGCTCACCAGCGGTAGATACGCAGTATTTT CASSPAVDTQYF - TRBJ2-3 TRBV18 -
TGTGCCAGCAGCCAACGACAGGTCTGGGGTGCACTGTTTTTT CASSQRQVWGALFF - TRBJ1-4 TRBV4-2 -
TGCGCCAGCAGCTTGGCCGGGGCAGAGTACAATGAGCAGTTCTTC CASSLAGAEYNEQFF - TRBJ2-1 TRBV5-1 -
TGCGCCAGCAGCTTGGGTGGCCCTGAAGCTTTCTTT CASSLGGPEAFF - TRBJ1-1 TRBV5-1 -
TGTGCCAGCAGTTACGGGTTTGGTCAGCCCCAGCATTTT CASSYGFGQPQHF - TRBJ1-5 TRBV6-5 -
TGTGCCACCAGTGATTCACGTGGTCGGGCAACGAGCTCCTACGAGCAGTACTTC CATSDSRGRATSSYEQYF - TRBJ2-7 TRBV24-1 -
TGTGCCAGCACCACAGCGGGGGGACGCACAGATACGCAGTATTTT CASTTAGGRTDTQYF TRBD2 TRBJ2-3 TRBV12-3/TRBV12-4 -
TGTGCCAGCAGCCCTATAGTCGGAGACTCTGGGGCCAACGTCCTGACTTTC CASSPIVGDSGANVLTF - TRBJ2-6 TRBV12-3/TRBV12-4 -
TGTGCCAGCAGCCTAGCCCGGGGACTAGCGGGCCTTTCGTCTTACAATGAGCAGTTCTTC CASSLARGLAGLSSYNEQFF TRBD2 TRBJ2-1 TRBV4-2 -
TGCGCCAGCAGCCACAAGGTCAACCGGGGGGCTAACTATGGCTACACCTTC CASSHKVNRGANYGYTF - TRBJ1-2 TRBV4-1 -
TGCGCCAGCAGCCAAGAGGACAGAGGCTCCTACGAGCAGTACTTC CASSQEDRGSYEQYF - TRBJ2-7 TRBV4-1 once
TGTGCCAGCAGCCCCCCGGCAGGGGGCTCACTAGCCAAAAACATTCAGTACTTC CASSPPAGGSLAKNIQYF TRBD1 TRBJ2-4 TRBV11-2 -
TGTGCCAGCAGCGGACATAATTCACCCCTCCACTTT CASSGHNSPLHF - TRBJ1-6 TRBV9 -
TGCGCCAGCAGCTTGGCGGGACAGGGGTCAATGAATGAGCAGTTCTTC CASSLAGQGSMNEQFF TRBD1 TRBJ2-1 TRBV5-1 -
TGTGCCAGCAGCCAAGTGGGATACTATGGCTACACCTTC CASSQVGYYGYTF - TRBJ1-2 TRBV3-1 -
TGTGCCAGCAGTTTATCGGGGGGGAACACTGCCTACGAGCAGTACTTC CASSLSGGNTAYEQYF TRBD2 TRBJ2-7 TRBV27 once
TGTGCCAGCAGCTTAGAAGGCATCCGCACAGATACGCAGTATTTT CASSLEGIRTDTQYF - TRBJ2-3 TRBV7-6 once
TGCAGCGTCTCCCTTGGGGGCGATACGCAGTATTTT CSVSLGGDTQYF - TRBJ2-3 TRBV29-1 -
TGTGCCAGCAGTGGGGGGCCTAGCGGGTTTAACTACAATGAGCAGTTCTTC CASSGGPSGFNYNEQFF TRBD2 TRBJ2-1 TRBV2 -
TGTGCCAGCATAAGGCGGGGCTCCTACGAGCAGTACTTC CASIRRGSYEQYF - TRBJ2-7 TRBV21-1 -